These 25 T cell receptor beta chains were all obtained from the same sample, sequenced in a study of cytomegalovirus exposure and HLA in healthy donors. The PCR contained 60 Vbeta and 13 Jbeta primers. Profiling relied on immunoSEQ multiplex PCR, and the TCRdb table lists in-frame clones only, not all of them. The table shows under 150,000 clones, with about 9.2% occurring only once. What was sequenced was PBMCs. These receptors were obtained from a woman aged 40 to 49 in good health and CMV-seropositive.

This clone was counted between two and nine times. This rearrangement joins TRBV9 to TRBJ1-3; TRBD1 might be the D (6 bases). V shed 4 bases and J shed 2 bases, with 13 bases lying between them. CDR3 length: 15 amino acids. Germline V gene data show CDR1 as SGDLS and CDR2 as YYNGEE. The CDR3 DNA is TGTGCCAGCAGCCGGGACATTTTCGCTGGAAACACCATATATTTT. Translation: CASSRDIFAGNTIYF.

This clone has just a few counts. This chain connects TRBV5-1 to TRBJ1-1, with a weak D call TRBD1 (5 bases). Germline CDR1 SGHRS, CDR2 YFSETQ. The CDR3 runs to 14 residues. The V and J ends lost 0 bases and 4 bases respectively, with 10 bases between them. The CDR3 reads CASSLEGKTTEAFF. The CDR3 bases are TGCGCCAGCAGCTTGGAGGGGAAGACCACTGAAGCTTTCTTT. The variable domain in full, with the rest retrieved from reference TRBV5-1 and TRBJ1-1, is KAGVTQTPRYLIKTRGQQVTLSCSPISGHRSVSWYQQTPGQGLQFLFEYFSETQRNKGNFPGRFSGRQFSNSRSEMNVSTLELGDSALYLCASSLEGKTTEAFFGQGTRLTVV.

This clone turned up a few times. The V and J genes are TRBV7-2 and TRBJ1-2, with 7 bases identical to TRBD1. Losses at the gene ends were 5 bases for V and 3 bases for J; bases not matched to a gene: 9. Germline lookup yields CDR1 SGHTA and CDR2 FQGNSA. The CDR3 has 15 amino acids. The CDR3 is CASSPKGGADYGYTF. CDR3 DNA sequence: TGTGCCAGCAGCCCGAAAGGGGGCGCGGACTATGGCTACACCTTC.

This chain links TRBV10-1 with TRBJ1-2; D is unclear. Trimming pared 3 bases from V and 4 bases from J, leaving 3 bases between. CDR3 size: 11 residues. Germline loops: CDR1 WNHNN, CDR2 SYGVQD (reference sequence). The CDR3 is CASSDGYGYTF. DNA for the CDR3: TGCGCCAGCAGTGACGGCTATGGCTACACCTTC.

This chain connects TRBV7-2 to TRBJ1-6; D not certain. Germline CDR1 and CDR2: SGHTA and FQGNSA. V lost 2 bases, J lost 5 bases, and 10 bases lay in between. This CDR3 contains 15 residues. Written as DNA, the CDR3 is TGTGCCAGCAGCTTAAACAGCTTGAATAATTCACCCCTCCACTTT. It specifies CASSLNSLNNSPLHF.

This clone was detected a few times. The chain has TRBV18 and TRBJ1-4; TRBD1 aligns across 7 bases. Germline loops: CDR1 KGHSH, CDR2 LQKENI. The CDR3 is 14 residues long. J gave up 7 bases and V 3 bases, and 5 bases lay outside the gene matches. The CDR3 here is CASSPWTGGEKLFF. The CDR3 DNA is TGTGCCAGCTCACCGTGGACAGGAGGTGAAAAACTGTTTTTT.

This sequence joins TRBV6-1 and TRBJ1-1; D is ambiguous. The germline gives CDR1 MNHNS, CDR2 SASEGT. The CDR3 runs to 12 residues. Trimming took off 6 bases at V and 0 bases at J, with 5 bases between the two ends. In DNA, the CDR3 is TGTGCCAGCAGGGCCGTGAACACTGAAGCTTTCTTT. Protein sequence: CASRAVNTEAFF.

This clone was found a few times. The genes are TRBV19 and TRBJ1-3; TRBD1 might be the D (5 bases). The CDR3 contains 16 residues. The germline V gene has CDR1 LNHDA and CDR2 SQIVND (reference sequence). The V gene lost 1 base and the J gene lost 4 bases, with 14 bases spanning the gap. CDR3 bases: TGTGCCAGTAGTATAGCGGGCAGGGCGTACGGAAACACCATATATTTT. Its protein is CASSIAGRAYGNTIYF.

This clone came up a few times. The chain is built from TRBV5-4 and TRBJ2-5, with D perhaps matching TRBD1 (5 bases). Trimming cost V 1 base and J 5 bases, with 18 bases left between them. From germline, CDR1 is SGHNT and CDR2 YYREEE (reference sequence). The CDR3 has 16 residues. The chain's CDR3 is CASSLRGSALGETQYF. CDR3 coding DNA: TGTGCCAGCAGCTTGAGGGGCAGCGCGCTCGGGGAGACCCAGTACTTC.

This clone was observed a handful of times. The genes are TRBV5-4 and TRBJ1-1; TRBD1 matches 7 bases. The trim removed 5 bases at V and 2 bases at J, leaving 6 bases unmatched. The CDR3 is made up of 14 amino acids. Germline CDR1 and CDR2: SGHNT and YYREEE (reference sequence). CDR3 sequence: CASSYRGLNTEAFF. The CDR3 bases are TGTGCCAGCAGTTACAGGGGACTTAACACTGAAGCTTTCTTT.

The chain joins TRBV27 to TRBJ2-1; the D gene is possibly TRBD2 (6 bases). This CDR3 region has 15 residues. Trimming removed 7 bases from V and 6 bases from J, with 19 bases in between. CDR1 and CDR2 from the germline V gene are MNHEY and SMNVEV (reference sequence). The CDR3 reads CASTPLGGASNEQFF. The CDR3 nucleotides are TGTGCCAGCACCCCTCTGGGGGGAGCTAGCAATGAGCAGTTCTTC.

The chain carries TRBV5-1 and TRBJ1-6; D is possibly TRBD1 (6 bases). The CDR3 consists of 17 residues. From germline, CDR1 is SGHRS and CDR2 YFSETQ. Trimming took off 3 bases at V and 4 bases at J, with 17 bases between the two ends. CDR3 residues: CASSWGPPGGYNSPLHF. The CDR3, as DNA: TGCGCCAGCAGCTGGGGGCCCCCCGGGGGGTATAATTCACCCCTCCACTTT.

CDR3 nucleotides: TGTGCCAGCAGCTTGAGAGGGTCTGGGGCCAACGTCCTGACTTTC. It specifies CASSLRGSGANVLTF. The V gene is TRBV5-6, the J gene TRBJ2-6; D might be TRBD2 (5 bases). The CDR3 is made up of 15 amino acids. Trimming removed 1 base at V and 1 base at J, with 6 bases between. Germline V CDR1 and CDR2: SGHDT, YYEEEE.

The CDR3 DNA is TGCGCCAGCAGCTTGTGGGAGAACGACGAGCAGTACTTC. Its protein is CASSLWENDEQYF. V gene TRBV5-1 combines with J gene TRBJ2-7; weak D call: TRBD2 (5 bases). In germline, CDR1 is SGHRS, CDR2 YFSETQ. There are 13 residues in the CDR3. Trimming took 1 base from V and 5 from J, leaving 10 bases between them.

Only a few counts were recorded for this clone. This chain connects TRBV7-2 to TRBJ1-2; no clear D. V was pared by 1 base and J by 0 bases, with 6 bases between. Germline V gene lookup returns CDR1 SGHTA and CDR2 FQGNSA. The CDR3 runs 14 residues. This CDR3 reads CASSLVGANYGYTF. The CDR3 coding sequence is TGTGCCAGCAGCTTAGTGGGAGCTAACTATGGCTACACCTTC. The whole variable domain, remainder taken from reference TRBV7-2 and TRBJ1-2, is GAGVSQSPSNKVTEKGKDVELRCDPISGHTALYWYRQSLGQGLEFLIYFQGNSAPDKSGLPSDRFSAERTGGSVSTLTIQRTQQEDSAVYLCASSLVGANYGYTFGSGTRLTVV.

The chain carries TRBV5-6 and TRBJ2-1; 8 bases map to TRBD2. CDR3 length: 15 residues. V lost 5 bases and J lost 4; bases outside the gene matches: 8. Germline values: CDR1 SGHDT, CDR2 YYEEEE. The chain's CDR3 is CASSLSGGGYNEQFF. The CDR3 bases are TGTGCCAGCAGTCTTTCGGGGGGGGGTTACAATGAGCAGTTCTTC.

This clone occurred a few times. This chain uses TRBV29-1 with TRBJ2-2; 10 nucleotides agree with TRBD1. Germline lookup yields CDR1 SQVTM and CDR2 ANQGSEA. CDR3 length equals 16 residues. With 4 bases clipped from V and 9 bases from J, the junction kept 14 bases outside the gene matches. CDR3 protein: CSVGGDRTGGFRELFF. DNA of the CDR3: TGCAGCGTTGGGGGCGATAGGACAGGGGGTTTTAGGGAGCTGTTTTTT.

The rearrangement joins TRBV5-6 to TRBJ2-5, with 8 bases that match TRBD2. In germline, CDR1 is SGHDT, CDR2 YYEEEE. CDR3 size: 15 residues. J lost 0 bases, V lost 6 bases, and 7 bases had no gene match. CDR3 nucleotide sequence: TGTGCCAGCACCTCCCGGGGGGGGGACCAAGAGACCCAGTACTTC. Amino acids: CASTSRGGDQETQYF.

The table lists this clone with a few counts. The chain combines TRBV5-4 with TRBJ1-2; 10 nucleotides line up with TRBD1. Trimming removed 0 bases from V and 7 bases from J; junction bases left unmatched: 6. The CDR3 is 15 amino acids. Germline assignment: CDR1 SGHNT and CDR2 YYREEE (reference sequence). The CDR3 coding sequence is TGTGCCAGCAGCTTGGGGGACAGGGGATCACTTGGCTACACCTTC. This translates into CASSLGDRGSLGYTF.

V usage is TRBV9 and J usage is TRBJ1-6; D is undetermined. From germline, CDR1 is SGDLS and CDR2 YYNGEE. CDR3 length: 14 residues. Trimming stripped 0 bases from V and 7 bases from J, with 8 bases between. The DNA for the CDR3 is TGTGCCAGCAGCGTAGACAGAGCAAATTCACCCCTCCACTTT. Encoded protein: CASSVDRANSPLHF.

In its sample, this clone was seen a few times. For the CDR3, the DNA is TGTGCCAGCAGCCGCGGGAGGGGGGCATCCTATGGCTACACCTTC. It encodes CASSRGRGASYGYTF. The chain recombines TRBV9 with TRBJ1-2, with D tentatively TRBD1 (6 bases). This CDR3 has 15 amino acids. From germline, CDR1 is SGDLS and CDR2 YYNGEE. Between the trimmed V and J ends, which lost 4 bases and 4 bases, there was a span of 17 bases.

The table lists this clone with a few counts. This sequence joins TRBV5-1 and TRBJ1-6; possibly TRBD1 for D (5 bases). Germline V gives CDR1 SGHRS, CDR2 YFSETQ. The CDR3 covers 14 residues. Trimming stripped 4 bases from V and 9 bases from J, with 14 bases between. The CDR3 sequence is CASSPGGRASPLHF. CDR3 nucleotides: TGCGCCAGCAGCCCCGGGGGAAGGGCTTCACCCCTCCACTTT.

This clone has more than one count but fewer than ten. V usage is TRBV9 and J usage is TRBJ2-3, with D possibly TRBD1 on 5 matching bases. V lost 4 bases, J lost 0 bases, and 12 bases lay in between. This CDR3 has 15 amino acids. The germline CDR1 and CDR2 sequences are SGDLS and YYNGEE. The CDR3 spells CASSISQASTDTQYF. The CDR3 region has the DNA TGTGCCAGCAGCATCTCACAGGCTAGCACAGATACGCAGTATTTT.

This clone was detected a few times. This sequence joins TRBV21-1 and TRBJ2-7; the table's D call, TRBD2, has no DNA check behind it. TRBV21-1 counts as a pseudogene. CDR3 length equals 14 residues. The CDR3 DNA reads as TGTGCCAGCAGCAAACGGGGGTCCGGGTACGAGCAGTACTTC. Protein sequence: CASSKRGSGYEQYF.

This clone has a handful of counts. The rearrangement uses TRBV9 and TRBJ1-3; TRBD1 matches 7 bases. Germline values: CDR1 SGDLS, CDR2 YYNGEE. The CDR3 runs to 14 residues. Trimming at V came to 6 bases and at J to 4 bases, leaving 7 bases not matched to a gene. The CDR3 DNA sequence: TGTGCCAGCAAGGAGGGGGCAGGGGGAAACACCATATATTTT. Protein sequence: CASKEGAGGNTIYF.